Following are 17 T cell receptor beta chains from one sample sequenced in a study of regulatory T cells in long-lasting Graves disease. TCR beta libraries were built with iRepertoire HTBI primers and Arm-PCR of CDR3 regions. TCRdb redid the calling of the multiplex PCR reads with MiXCR, one entry per CDR3 protein. The table records over 250,000 distinct CDR3 sequences, under 25% of them present only once. Time point specified: persistent/refractory GD, antithyroid drugs over 5 years with positive TRAb. TCR sequences were obtained from RNA taken from PBMCs. The material sequenced was peripheral blood mononuclear cells (PBMCs), taken when the disease was refractory, from a patient treated with antithyroid drugs. The receptors were gathered from a female donor with Graves disease.

This clonotype was seen ten or more times. This sequence joins TRBV28 and TRBJ2-7, with 8 bases that match TRBD1. J was trimmed by 6 bases and V by 0 bases; bases with no gene match: 7. Germline assignment: CDR1 MDHEN and CDR2 SYDVKM. The CDR3 totals 15 residues. As DNA, the CDR3 is TGTGCCAGCAGTTTATGGCAGGGGGCCAATTCCGAGCAGTACTTC. This encodes CASSLWQGANSEQYF.

At least ten counts were recorded for this clonotype. This chain joins TRBV20-1 and TRBJ2-2; D gene ambiguous. Germline V gene lookup returns CDR1 DFQATT and CDR2 SNEGSKA (reference sequence). CDR3 length equals 15 residues. Trimming pared 5 bases from V and 4 bases from J, leaving 17 bases between. The CDR3 protein is CSALDGILGTGELFF. The CDR3 DNA reads TGCAGTGCTCTGGACGGCATTTTGGGCACCGGGGAGCTGTTTTTT.

This sequence joins TRBV28 and TRBJ1-6, with D tentatively TRBD1 (6 bases). Germline V gives CDR1 MDHEN, CDR2 SYDVKM. Trimming cost V 6 bases and J 0 bases, with 15 bases left between them. The length of the CDR3 is 17 residues. CDR3: CASRTGAASSYNSPLHF. The CDR3 bases are TGTGCCAGCAGAACGGGGGCCGCGAGCTCCTATAATTCACCCCTCCACTTT. Full variable domain (rest looked up from reference TRBV28 and TRBJ1-6): DVKVTQSSRYLVKRTGEKVFLECVQDMDHENMFWYRQDPGLGLRLIYFSYDVKMKEKGDIPEGYSVSREKKERFSLILESASTNQTSMYLCASRTGAASSYNSPLHFGNGTRLTVT.

This chain uses TRBV7-3 with TRBJ2-3; D is possibly TRBD2 (6 bases). V lost 3 bases and J 0 bases, leaving 13 bases between the germline ends. The CDR3 is made up of 16 amino acids. In germline, CDR1 is SGHTA, CDR2 FQGTGA. The CDR3 sequence: CASSFSGGISTDTQYF. CDR3 DNA: TGTGCCAGCAGCTTCTCCGGCGGGATTAGCACAGATACGCAGTATTTT.

This rearrangement joins TRBV7-8 to TRBJ1-2; D unresolved. The V and J ends lost 2 bases and 0 bases respectively, with 7 bases between them. This CDR3 is 14 amino acids long. The germline V gene encodes CDR1 SGHVS and CDR2 FQNEAQ. The DNA for the CDR3 is TGTGCCAGCAGCTTATCAACAGCTAACTATGGCTACACCTTC. It yields the protein CASSLSTANYGYTF.

The chain combines TRBV20-1 with TRBJ2-5; 10 bases fit TRBD1. The germline V gene has CDR1 DFQATT and CDR2 SNEGSKA (reference sequence). The CDR3 covers 14 residues. Losses at the gene ends were 8 bases for V and 5 bases for J; bases not matched to a gene: 11. The CDR3 is CSTWTGGGLETQYF. In DNA form, the CDR3 reads TGCAGTACTTGGACAGGGGGAGGTTTGGAGACCCAGTACTTC.

This clonotype was counted many times. V usage is TRBV11-2 and J usage is TRBJ1-1; D not certain. V lost 3 bases and J lost 6, with 11 bases in between. Germline CDR1 SGHAT, CDR2 FQNNGV. This CDR3 is built from 13 residues. CDR3 loop: CASSFVPNAEAFF. The CDR3 coding sequence is TGTGCCAGCAGCTTTGTTCCTAACGCTGAAGCTTTCTTT.

The table lists this clonotype with many counts. The chain is built from TRBV5-1 and TRBJ1-2, with D hard to call. The CDR3 runs 14 residues. Germline V CDR1 and CDR2: SGHRS, YFSETQ. V was pared by 1 base and J by 2 bases, with 9 bases between. The chain's CDR3 is CASSLSGENYGYTF. The CDR3 nucleotides are TGCGCCAGCAGCTTGTCAGGCGAAAACTATGGCTACACCTTC.

Points on this clonotype: The germline gene is not matched at one end of the junction; a read error may be the cause. The CDR3, as DNA: TGCAGTGCTGGAGATTGGCAGGCCCTGTCCTACAATGAGCAGTTCTTC. Translating it yields CSAGDWQALSYNEQFF. The chain joins TRBV20-1 to TRBJ2-1; D is unresolved. Germline V CDR1 and CDR2: DFQATT, SNEGSKA (reference sequence). The CDR3 is 16 amino acids.

The V call is TRBV13, the J call TRBJ2-7; 11 bases align to TRBD2. Trimming took 5 bases from V and 6 from J; bases not matched to a gene: 12. Germline CDR1 reads PRHDT; CDR2 reads FYEKMQ (reference sequence). CDR3 length: 16 residues. The CDR3 DNA follows: TGTGCCAGCAGCGCCCTGACTAGCGGGATCAGGGCCGAGCAGTACTTC. Residues: CASSALTSGIRAEQYF.

With respect to this clonotype: The junction and the germline gene differ at one end; a read error may be behind it. This rearrangement joins TRBV27 to TRBJ1-1; D may be TRBD1 (5 bases). The germline V gene has CDR1 MNHEY and CDR2 SMNVEV (reference sequence). The CDR3 has 13 amino acids. The CDR3, as DNA: TGTGCCACCAGTACAGGCCCGAACACTGAAGCTTTCTTT. Residues: CATSTGPNTEAFF.

This rearrangement joins TRBV10-3 to TRBJ1-1, with 8 bases lining up with TRBD1. Germline CDR1 is ENHRY and CDR2 is SYGVKD. J gave up 0 bases and V 4 bases, and 10 bases lay outside the gene matches. The CDR3 has 17 residues. The CDR3 region is CAISGGSAGGMNTEAFF. The CDR3 bases are TGTGCCATCAGTGGGGGGTCGGCAGGGGGCATGAACACTGAAGCTTTCTTT.

This clonotype was counted a single time. The chain employs TRBV5-1 and TRBJ2-5; 7 bases align to TRBD2. CDR3 length: 16 amino acids. After removal of 4 bases from V and 1 base from J, the junction contained 10 bases not matched to a gene. Germline values: CDR1 SGHRS, CDR2 YFSETQ. The CDR3 loop is CASSRRLAELQETQYF. DNA of the CDR3: TGCGCCAGCAGCCGGAGGCTAGCGGAACTCCAAGAGACCCAGTACTTC.

This chain joins TRBV6-1 and TRBJ2-7; D might be TRBD1 (8 bases). Trimming left V 6 bases short and J 6 bases short, with 18 bases between. CDR1 is MNHNS, CDR2 SASEGT, per germline. This CDR3 is built from 14 residues. The CDR3 sequence: CASSLDRGGGEQYF. In nucleotides, the CDR3 is TGTGCCAGCAGCCTCGACAGGGGAGGGGGCGAGCAGTACTTC.

The chain has TRBV29-1 and TRBJ2-7; no clear D gene. CDR3 length equals 13 residues. CDR1 SQVTM and CDR2 ANQGSEA come from the germline V gene. Deletions cut 5 bases from V and 0 bases from J, with 11 bases between. CDR3 sequence reads: CSVFGRHSYEQYF. The CDR3 nucleotides read TGCAGCGTTTTCGGGCGGCACTCCTACGAGCAGTACTTC.

The J gene is TRBJ2-7, the V gene TRBV30; D is perhaps TRBD2 (6 bases). Germline CDR1 is GTSNPN and CDR2 is SVGIG (reference sequence). There are 13 residues in the CDR3. V was clipped by 0 bases and J by 7 bases, with 13 bases between them. The CDR3 nucleotides are TGTGCCTGGAGTGTACGCCAGGCGGGGGAGCAGTACTTC. Its protein product is CAWSVRQAGEQYF. The full variable domain, completed using reference TRBV30 and TRBJ2-7, is SQTIHQWPATLVQPVGSPLSLECTVEGTSNPNLYWYRQAAGRGLQLLFYSVGIGQISSEVPQNLSASRPQDRQFILSSKKLLLSDSGFYLCAWSVRQAGEQYFGPGTRLTVT.

This clonotype was found many times. The genes are TRBV28 and TRBJ2-2, with 10 nucleotides matching TRBD2. Trimming at V came to 7 bases and at J to 6 bases, leaving 11 bases not matched to a gene. This CDR3 comprises 16 residues. Germline-derived CDR1 and CDR2 are MDHEN and SYDVKM. The CDR3: CASTTPGLAKAGELFF. The CDR3 DNA reads TGTGCCAGCACCACTCCGGGACTAGCGAAGGCCGGGGAGCTGTTTTTT.